Listed here is a single T cell receptor beta chain. The data originate from a study of blood T cell repertoires in COVID-19. Study-level background: Some COVID-19 samples were acute and others convalescent; all came from the United States, Italy and Spain. The cDNA or gDNA used as material had been derived from T cells, B-cell-depleted T cells, or PBMCs.

V lost 2 bases and J lost 0, with 14 bases in between. The CDR3 sequence is 17 residues long. Germline-derived CDR1 and CDR2 are LGHNA and YNFKEQ. In the original analysis: Amplification of reference gene primers provided the estimated nucleated cell counts. Method: immunoSEQ multiplex PCR; TCRdb's copy keeps in-frame clones and lacks some. That table furnishes V, J and clone size, whereas the DNA furnished D and trimming. The top ten clones hold 6.9% of a sample with under 200,000 clones, 80% of them seen once. This TCR came from a man between 60 and 75 years old with acute or convalescent COVID-19. Sequences were obtained from peripheral blood. The rearrangement links TRBV4-2 to TRBJ2-4; maybe TRBD2 (5 bases). The CDR3 here is CASSQFSAELAKNIQYF. DNA of the CDR3: TGTGCCAGCAGCCAATTTTCAGCGGAACTAGCCAAAAACATTCAGTACTTC.